This T cell receptor beta chain originates from a study of shared clonotypes between healthy human individuals. Broader study findings: Expectations were that clonotype sharing among donors would be affected by sequencing depth. Across subsets, estimated richness was generally greater for naive than for memory populations.

Germline V CDR1 and CDR2: SGHRS, YFSETQ. Trimming stripped 3 bases from V and 9 bases from J, with 19 bases between. This CDR3 region has 15 residues. With respect to this clone: The antigen remains unidentified.

Repertoires were generated with immunoSEQ multiplex PCR, while TCRdb's copy carries only in-frame clones and drops some. The sample lists approximately 2.3 million clones, 80% to 95% occurring once. Sequencing input: naive CD4+ T cells from PBMCs. As for subset: CD45RA+ positively selected. The clonotype comes from a man younger than 30 in good health. Some clones in this sample may be carry-over from other donors' samples. The chain joins TRBV5-1 to TRBJ1-5; a possible D gene is TRBD1 (6 bases). The CDR3, as DNA: TGCGCCAGCAGCTACTTTGGGGCAGGGGATGGGCCCCAGCATTTT. Encoded protein: CASSYFGAGDGPQHF.